The text below deals with one TCR beta chain. Researchers ran the PCR with 60 Vbeta and 13 Jbeta primers. How the authors handled the data: A later analysis tallied about 80 million unique TCR beta chains, around 11 million of them shared. Only in-frame clones appear in the TCRdb table, and some are missing; sequencing was by immunoSEQ multiplex PCR. The V and J calls and the clone size are those of that table, but D and trimming were determined from the DNA. Its table records 130,000 or so clones. Per germline, CDR1 ENHRY and CDR2 SYGVKD. This CDR3 has 14 amino acids. Between the trimmed V and J ends, which lost 0 bases and 0 bases, there was a span of 5 bases. This specimen belongs to a study of cytomegalovirus exposure and HLA in healthy donors. Study in general: An earlier analysis found 95 million to 140 million unique TCR beta sequences from 150 million to 200 million T cells.

The clonotype was recovered from a woman aged 40 to 55 in good health and CMV-seropositive. Sequenced input: PBMCs. The genes are TRBV10-3 and TRBJ1-2; D not certain. The CDR3 DNA reads as TGTGCCATCAGTGAGTCGACACCTAACTATGGCTACACCTTC. Residues: CAISESTPNYGYTF.